These 2 T cell receptor beta chains were all obtained from the same sample, sequenced in a study of blood T cell repertoires in COVID-19. Method: immunoSEQ multiplex PCR; TCRdb's copy keeps in-frame clones and lacks some. Of 150,000 or so clones in the sample, approximately 80% were seen once. The sequenced material came from peripheral blood. These receptors were taken from a woman of 80 years or more with acute or convalescent COVID-19.

V and J are TRBV20-1 and TRBJ2-3; D unclear. The length of the CDR3 is 14 residues. V was clipped by 3 bases and J by 2 bases, with 12 bases between them. Germline CDR1 DFQATT, CDR2 SNEGSKA (reference sequence). This CDR3 is CSASGALFTDTQYF. Here the CDR3 DNA reads TGCAGTGCTAGTGGAGCTCTGTTCACAGATACGCAGTATTTT.

This chain uses TRBV5-1 with TRBJ2-3, with 9 nucleotides matching TRBD2. Germline-derived CDR1 and CDR2 are SGHRS and YFSETQ. This CDR3 is built from 15 residues. The V segment lost 5 bases and the J segment 4 bases; nucleotides outside the gene matches: 8. CDR3 bases: TGCGCCAGCAGTCTTGGTCTAGCGGGGTCAGATACGCAGTATTTT. This sequence encodes CASSLGLAGSDTQYF.